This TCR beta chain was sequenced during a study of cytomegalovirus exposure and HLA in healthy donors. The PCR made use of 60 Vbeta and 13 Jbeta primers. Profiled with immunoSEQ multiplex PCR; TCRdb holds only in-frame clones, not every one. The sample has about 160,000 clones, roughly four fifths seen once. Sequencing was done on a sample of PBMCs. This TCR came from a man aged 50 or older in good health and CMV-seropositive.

CDR3 in DNA: TGTGCCAGCAGTTTATCTACAGGGTTACGGGAAAAACTGTTTTTT. Translation gives CASSLSTGLREKLFF. The rearrangement links TRBV28 to TRBJ1-4; the D gene is possibly TRBD1 (6 bases). CDR1 is MDHEN and CDR2 is SYDVKM in the germline V gene. CDR3 length equals 15 residues. Trimming cost V 1 base and J 8 bases, with 14 bases left between them. Full variable domain (missing parts from reference TRBV28 and TRBJ1-4): DVKVTQSSRYLVKRTGEKVFLECVQDMDHENMFWYRQDPGLGLRLIYFSYDVKMKEKGDIPEGYSVSREKKERFSLILESASTNQTSMYLCASSLSTGLREKLFFGSGTQLSVL.